These T cell receptor beta chains were read from a single sample in a study of response to subunit inactivated influenza vaccine. MiXCR, run by TCRdb on the RT-PCR reads, gives a single entry per CDR3 protein. The repertoire holds approximately 530,000 distinct CDR3 sequences, roughly 7.6% seen once, with 13% in the top ten. The sample was PBMCs from blood, taken approximately 25 months after vaccination. The receptors derive from a man between 50 and 69 years old who received an inactivated influenza vaccine. Each CDR3 is given with its conserved first and last residue. D genes are given only for firm matches. A row's size may be missing; if present it is once, few, many or a size class.

CDR3 | DNA | V | D | size | J
CASTLRSGGQETQYF | TGTGCCAGCACCCTCCGGAGCGGGGGGCAAGAGACCCAGTACTTC | TRBV6-1 | TRBD2 | few | TRBJ2-5
CSAKVRGGDPYEQYF | TGCAGTGCTAAGGTCCGGGGGGGGGACCCGTACGAGCAGTACTTC | TRBV20-1 | TRBD2 | few | TRBJ2-7
CASSFTGLYTDTQYF | TGTGCCAGCAGTTTCACGGGACTTTACACAGATACGCAGTATTTT | TRBV27 | . | . | TRBJ2-3
CASSRRTSGIYEQYF | TGTGCCAGCAGCCGAAGGACTAGCGGGATCTACGAGCAGTACTTC | TRBV7-9 | TRBD2 | few | TRBJ2-7
CASSDPGGSTYGYTF | TGTGCCAGCAGTGACCCGGGGGGCTCTACCTATGGCTACACCTTC | TRBV2 | . | many | TRBJ1-2
CSASRGGLNSYEQYF | TGCAGTGCTAGTAGAGGGGGACTAAACTCCTACGAGCAGTACTTC | TRBV20-1 | . | few | TRBJ2-7
CATSRDGSRVYNEQFF | TGTGCCACCAGCAGAGATGGGAGCCGAGTCTACAATGAGCAGTTCTTC | TRBV15 | . | few | TRBJ2-1
CSALRDRVQNIQYF | TGCAGTGCTCTCCGGGACAGGGTGCAAAACATTCAGTACTTC | TRBV20-1 | TRBD1 | many | TRBJ2-4
CATSPRTGATEKLFF | TGTGCCACCAGCCCACGGACAGGGGCAACTGAAAAACTGTTTTTT | TRBV15 | TRBD1 | . | TRBJ1-4
CASSYDPGGVYEQYF | TGTGCCAGCAGTTACGACCCAGGGGGAGTCTACGAGCAGTACTTC | TRBV6-5 | TRBD1 | few | TRBJ2-7
CATGRVDTQYF | TGTGCCACCGGTAGAGTAGATACGCAGTATTTT | TRBV24-1 | . | many | TRBJ2-3
CATSRDGRLNTEAFF | TGTGCCACCAGCAGAGACGGCAGGCTGAACACTGAAGCTTTCTTT | TRBV15 | . | few | TRBJ1-1
CASSLNSYANYGYTF | TGTGCCAGCAGTTTGAACTCCTATGCTAACTATGGCTACACCTTC | TRBV28 | . | few | TRBJ1-2
CSAKRPDGYEQYF | TGCAGTGCTAAGCGCCCGGATGGGTACGAGCAGTACTTC | TRBV20-1 | . | . | TRBJ2-7
CATSRRAQSNTEAFF | TGTGCCACCAGTCGGAGGGCACAGTCCAACACTGAAGCTTTCTTT | TRBV15 | . | many | TRBJ1-1
CAWSVWGETQYF | TGTGCCTGGAGTGTGTGGGGTGAGACCCAGTACTTC | TRBV30 | . | . | TRBJ2-5
CASSSWAQEQFF | TGTGCCAGCAGCTCCTGGGCCCAAGAGCAGTTCTTC | TRBV7-8 | . | few | TRBJ2-1
CASSSSGTSGAQYF | TGTGCCAGCAGCTCTTCAGGGACCTCTGGGGCCCAGTACTTC | TRBV7-9 | . | few | TRBJ2-5
CASSFRGLASGEQYF | TGTGCCAGCAGTTTTAGGGGACTGGCGTCTGGTGAGCAGTACTTC | TRBV12-3/TRBV12-4 | . | many | TRBJ2-7
CASLPRGGLGSSPLHF | TGTGCCAGCTTACCAAGGGGGGGTCTGGGAAGTTCACCCCTCCACTTT | TRBV12-3/TRBV12-4 | . | few | TRBJ1-6
CASRKRTSGREGSYNEQFF | TGTGCCAGCAGAAAACGGACTAGCGGGAGGGAGGGTTCCTACAATGAGCAGTTCTTC | TRBV6-1 | TRBD2 | . | TRBJ2-1
CSVESPGLAESTGELFF | TGCAGCGTTGAATCACCGGGACTAGCGGAATCCACCGGGGAGCTGTTTTTT | TRBV29-1 | TRBD2 | many | TRBJ2-2
CASSLFLDGELFF | TGCGCCAGCAGCTTATTCCTCGACGGGGAGCTGTTTTTT | TRBV5-1 | . | . | TRBJ2-2
CASSEWSSANEQYF | TGCGCCAGCAGCGAGTGGTCGTCGGCGAACGAGCAGTACTTC | TRBV5-1 | . | . | TRBJ2-7
CATSRGTHRDGKNIQYF | TGTGCCACCAGCAGAGGAACGCACAGGGATGGCAAAAACATTCAGTACTTC | TRBV15 | . | few | TRBJ2-4
CASSRVDRGEPQHF | TGTGCCAGCAGTCGCGTAGACAGAGGAGAGCCCCAGCATTTT | TRBV12-3/TRBV12-4 | . | many | TRBJ1-5
CSTITKGALNTEAFF | TGCAGTACAATAACGAAAGGGGCCCTGAACACTGAAGCTTTCTTT | TRBV20-1 | . | few | TRBJ1-1
CASSLSASQETQYF | TGTGCCAGCAGCCTGTCGGCTAGCCAAGAGACCCAGTACTTC | TRBV7-8 | . | few | TRBJ2-5
CASSLENGYEQYF | TGTGCTAGCAGCTTAGAGAACGGCTACGAGCAGTACTTC | TRBV7-7 | . | many | TRBJ2-7